The T cell receptor (beta chain) under discussion was sequenced for a study of cytomegalovirus exposure and HLA in healthy donors. CDR1 and CDR2 from the germline V gene are ENHRY and SYGVKD. The CDR3 extends over 13 amino acids. V lost 10 bases, J lost 3 bases, and 7 bases stayed unmatched. The PCR was carried out with 60 Vbeta primers and 13 Jbeta primers. The repertoire was sequenced with immunoSEQ multiplex PCR; TCRdb's copy has only in-frame clones and lacks some. Of about 210,000 clones listed, approximately 83% are singletons. The specimen was PBMCs. The chain joins TRBV10-3 to TRBJ2-3, with TRBD2 identical over 7 bases. This sequence was found in a woman between 45 and 60 years old in good health and CMV-seropositive. CDR3 sequence (DNA): TGTGCCAGCAGGCCCGGGGGGACAGATACGCAGTATTTT. It codes for CASRPGGTDTQYF.